The 21 T cell receptor beta chains in this list originate from one sample, sequenced in a study of vaccination effects on CD4 cells after COVID-19. Antigens for these TCRs are unknown. Sequencing used immunoSEQ multiplex PCR; TCRdb keeps in-frame clones, though not all of them. The table lists fewer than 65,000 clones, roughly 76% of them singletons. Before any sequencing was done, the ViraFEST assay used viral peptide pools to expand antigen-specific CD4+ T cells. Having been cultured for 10 days, the cells underwent CD4+ T cell isolation. The input for sequencing was CD4+ T cells from PBMCs cultured with HCoV-229E spike peptides, taken before COVID-19 vaccination. These receptors all stem from a human donor who received a COVID-19 vaccine.

J is TRBJ2-5 and V is TRBV25-1, with D unclear. Trimming removed 5 bases from V and 5 bases from J, with 9 bases in between. Germline V gene sequence: CDR1 MGHDK, CDR2 SYGVNS. The CDR3 sequence is 12 residues long. CDR3 amino acids: CASSTSQETQYF. CDR3 nucleotide sequence: TGTGCCAGCAGTACCTCCCAGGAGACCCAGTACTTC.

This chain links TRBV14 with TRBJ2-2; D uncertain. Trimming cost V 0 bases and J 3 bases, with 11 bases left between them. Germline V gives CDR1 SGHDN, CDR2 FVKESK. CDR3 length: 16 residues. CDR3 in DNA: TGTGCCAGCAGCCAAGAGGGATATATCGACACCGGGGAGCTGTTTTTT. Its protein is CASSQEGYIDTGELFF. The variable domain in full, with the rest retrieved from reference TRBV14 and TRBJ2-2, is EAGVTQFPSHSVIEKGQTVTLRCDPISGHDNLYWYRRVMGKEIKFLLHFVKESKQDESGMPNNRFLAERTGGTYSTLKVQPAELEDSGVYFCASSQEGYIDTGELFFGEGSRLTVL.

The genes are TRBV30 and TRBJ1-6; no definite D call. CDR1 GTSNPN and CDR2 SVGIG come from the germline V gene (reference sequence). Trimming shortened V by 2 bases and J by 1 base, and 6 bases separated the two germline ends. This CDR3 is built from 14 residues. The CDR3 loop reads CAWSTGSYNSPLHF. The CDR3, as DNA: TGTGCCTGGAGTACGGGGTCCTATAATTCACCCCTCCACTTT.

J is TRBJ1-1 and V is TRBV4-1; D ambiguous. The CDR3 has 14 residues. CDR1 is MGHRA, CDR2 YSYEKL, per germline. The V and J ends lost 1 base and 3 bases respectively, with 9 bases between them. CDR3 DNA: TGCGCCAGCAGCCAAGGGGAGTTGGACACTGAAGCTTTCTTT. Translating it yields CASSQGELDTEAFF.

The chain joins TRBV19 to TRBJ2-3; 13 nucleotides agree with TRBD2. The CDR3 contains 18 residues. J lost 0 bases, V lost 1 base, and 4 bases had no gene match. CDR1 and CDR2 from the germline V gene are LNHDA and SQIVND (reference sequence). The CDR3 sequence: CASSIGLAGGPSTDTQYF. The CDR3 DNA follows: TGTGCCAGTAGTATAGGACTAGCGGGGGGCCCCAGCACAGATACGCAGTATTTT.

The chain employs TRBV5-1 and TRBJ2-7; D could derive from TRBD1 or TRBD2 (5 bases each). With 4 bases removed from V and 2 bases from J, the gap between germline ends came to 19 bases. CDR1 and CDR2 (germline): SGHRS, YFSETQ. This CDR3 spans 16 amino acids. The CDR3 reads CASSLTPGAGTYEQYV. The CDR3 nucleotides are TGCGCCAGCAGCCTAACCCCCGGGGCCGGAACCTACGAGCAGTACGTC.

This clone was observed a handful of times. The genes are TRBV6-6 and TRBJ1-5; no clear D gene. Germline CDR1 and CDR2: MNHNY and SVGAGI (reference sequence). Trimming took off 2 bases at V and 1 base at J, with 3 bases between the two ends. This CDR3 region has 13 residues. CDR3 protein: CASSYGSNQPQHF. The CDR3 DNA sequence: TGTGCCAGCAGTTACGGAAGCAATCAGCCCCAGCATTTT.

This sequence joins TRBV7-8 and TRBJ2-5, with 7 bases fitting TRBD2. The J segment lost 5 bases and the V segment lost 6 bases, leaving 9 bases of the junction unmatched. Germline CDR1 and CDR2: SGHVS and FQNEAQ. This CDR3 is 14 amino acids long. The CDR3 DNA follows: TGTGCCAGCAGATCCAGACTAGCCGCGGAGACCCAGTACTTC. Residues: CASRSRLAAETQYF.

The chain combines TRBV5-5 with TRBJ2-7; 9 nucleotides align to TRBD1. Germline CDR1 SGHKS, CDR2 YYEKEE (reference sequence). The CDR3 runs to 18 residues. The V and J ends lost 0 bases and 4 bases, in that order; junction bases with no gene match: 14. The CDR3 loop reads CASSLAGGQGIIWYEQYV. CDR3 bases: TGTGCCAGCAGCTTGGCCGGCGGACAGGGGATAATTTGGTACGAGCAGTACGTC.

The chain employs TRBV6-4 and TRBJ1-1; D is unclear. The CDR3 covers 14 residues. Germline loops: CDR1 MRHNA, CDR2 SNTAGT. The V end was cut by 8 bases, the J end by 4 bases, with 17 bases between. This CDR3 reads CASQVRVGSTEAFF. The CDR3 DNA reads TGTGCCAGCCAAGTGAGGGTGGGGTCCACTGAAGCTTTCTTT.

The V call is TRBV7-9, the J call TRBJ1-3, with D unclear. The ends were cut back, 1 base at V and 3 bases at J, with 7 bases in the middle. In germline, CDR1 is SEHNR, CDR2 FQNEAQ (reference sequence). The CDR3 length is 14 residues. CDR3 in amino acids: CASSLGHFGNTIYF. As DNA, the CDR3 is TGTGCCAGCAGCTTAGGGCATTTTGGAAACACCATATATTTT.

This clone was seen more than once but under ten times. V and J are TRBV4-2 and TRBJ1-6; D possibly corresponds to TRBD1 (6 bases). The V gene lost 2 bases and the J gene lost 0 bases, with 11 bases spanning the gap. Germline values: CDR1 LGHNA, CDR2 YNFKEQ. The CDR3 is made up of 17 amino acids. CDR3 in amino acids: CASSQLQGSSYNSPLHF. For the CDR3, the DNA is TGTGCCAGCAGCCAACTACAGGGAAGCTCCTATAATTCACCCCTCCACTTT.

The chain has TRBV19 and TRBJ1-2, with D maybe TRBD1 (5 bases). The germline gives CDR1 LNHDA, CDR2 SQIVND (reference sequence). The CDR3 runs 15 residues. V was shortened by 6 bases and J by 7 bases, with 21 bases between the two germline ends. The CDR3 protein is CASSWDGDIGSGYTF. In DNA form, the CDR3 reads TGTGCCAGTAGCTGGGACGGCGATATTGGTAGTGGCTACACCTTC.

Of note for this clone: Other DNA sequences from this sample encode an identical CDR3 as well. V is TRBV3-1 (or the pseudogene TRBV3-2) and J is TRBJ1-1; D unresolved. The V end lost 4 bases, the J end lost 1 base, and 13 bases lay between the germline ends. Germline V gives CDR1 LGHDT, CDR2 YNNKEL (reference sequence). This CDR3 spans 15 amino acids. Here the CDR3 DNA reads TGTGCCAGCAGCCCTAGCGGACGGGGGAACACTGAAGCTTTCTTT. Its protein is CASSPSGRGNTEAFF.

The chain uses TRBV2 and TRBJ2-2, with a tentative D call TRBD2 (6 bases). Trimming took 5 bases from V and 5 from J, leaving 15 bases between them. This CDR3 has 15 residues. CDR1 and CDR2 from the germline V gene are SNHLY and FYNNEI. The CDR3 DNA is TGTGCCAGCAGTCGCGCGGGGCCCCAAACCGGGGAGCTGTTTTTT. This codes for CASSRAGPQTGELFF. The complete variable domain, with remaining parts taken from reference TRBV2 and TRBJ2-2, reads EPEVTQTPSHQVTQMGQEVILRCVPISNHLYFYWYRQILGQKVEFLVSFYNNEISEKSEIFDDQFSVERPDGSNFTLKIRSTKLEDSAMYFCASSRAGPQTGELFFGEGSRLTVL.

J is TRBJ1-4 and V is TRBV12-3 or TRBV12-4; D unclear. This CDR3 region has 13 residues. Deletions cut 2 bases from V and 5 bases from J, with 6 bases between. CDR3 nucleotides: TGTGCCAGCAGTTTACGGCGAAATGAAAAACTGTTTTTT. Its translation: CASSLRRNEKLFF.

The chain uses TRBV19 and TRBJ1-5; possibly TRBD1 for D (5 bases). Looked up from germline, CDR1 is LNHDA and CDR2 is SQIVND (reference sequence). The CDR3 covers 18 residues. V was cut by 6 bases and J by 3 bases, with 24 bases left in between. CDR3 region: CASRGDEVHTISNQPQHF. In DNA form, the CDR3 reads TGTGCCAGTAGGGGGGACGAAGTACACACGATCTCCAATCAGCCCCAGCATTTT.

The rearrangement joins TRBV6-2 or TRBV6-3 to TRBJ1-2, with 7 bases lining up with TRBD1. Germline trimming cut 4 bases from V and 2 bases from J; bases unmatched to any gene: 4. CDR1 MNHEY and CDR2 SVGEGT come from the germline V gene. CDR3 length: 14 residues. The CDR3 loop is CASSSPDRNYGYTF. The CDR3 nucleotides are TGTGCCAGCAGTTCCCCGGACAGGAACTATGGCTACACCTTC.

This sequence joins TRBV5-5 and TRBJ1-2; no clear D. CDR1 and CDR2 (germline): SGHKS, YYEKEE (reference sequence). V was cut by 4 bases and J by 1 base, with 14 bases left in between. The CDR3 totals 15 residues. CDR3 DNA: TGTGCCAGCAGCCCCCTATACGGGGATAACTATGGCTACACCTTC. Translating gives CASSPLYGDNYGYTF.

The V gene is TRBV6-5, the J gene TRBJ2-2, with D uncertain. The CDR3 extends over 11 amino acids. Germline V gives CDR1 MNHEY, CDR2 SVGAGI. V was clipped by 3 bases and J by 6 bases, with 2 bases between them. Written as DNA, the CDR3 is TGTGCCAGCAGTTATCCCGGGGAGCTGTTTTTT. It encodes CASSYPGELFF.

V usage is TRBV5-1 and J usage is TRBJ2-4, with a tentative D call TRBD2 (6 bases). The germline CDR1 and CDR2 sequences are SGHRS and YFSETQ. This CDR3 spans 13 amino acids. The V end lost 3 bases, the J end lost 5 bases, and 9 bases lay between the germline ends. The CDR3 bases are TGCGCCAGCAGCTGGGGCGGGGAAAACATTCAGTACTTC. Translation: CASSWGGENIQYF.